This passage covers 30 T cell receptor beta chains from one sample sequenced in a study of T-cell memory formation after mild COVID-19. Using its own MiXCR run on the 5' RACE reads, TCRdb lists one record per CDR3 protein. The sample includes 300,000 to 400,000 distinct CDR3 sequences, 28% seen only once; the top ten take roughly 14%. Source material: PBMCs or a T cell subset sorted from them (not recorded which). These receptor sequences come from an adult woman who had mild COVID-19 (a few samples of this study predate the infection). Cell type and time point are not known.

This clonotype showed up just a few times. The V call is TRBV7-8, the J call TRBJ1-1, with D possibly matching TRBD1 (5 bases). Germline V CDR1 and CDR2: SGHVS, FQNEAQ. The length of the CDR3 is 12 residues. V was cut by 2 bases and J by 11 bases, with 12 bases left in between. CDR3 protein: CASSLYGARAFF. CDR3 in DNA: TGTGCCAGCAGCTTATACGGGGCTCGGGCTTTCTTT.

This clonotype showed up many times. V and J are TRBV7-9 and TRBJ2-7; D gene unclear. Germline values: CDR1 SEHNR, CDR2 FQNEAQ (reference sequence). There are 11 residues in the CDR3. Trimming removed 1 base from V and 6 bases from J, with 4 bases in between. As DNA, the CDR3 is TGTGCCAGCAGCTTAGTGGGCGAGCAGTACTTC. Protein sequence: CASSLVGEQYF.

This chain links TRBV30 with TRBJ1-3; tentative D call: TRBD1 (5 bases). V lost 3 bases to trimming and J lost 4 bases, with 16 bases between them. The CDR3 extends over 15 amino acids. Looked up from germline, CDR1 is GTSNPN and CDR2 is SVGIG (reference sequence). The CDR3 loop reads CAWSAPKGSGNTIYF. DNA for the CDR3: TGTGCCTGGAGCGCCCCTAAGGGGTCGGGAAACACCATATATTTT.

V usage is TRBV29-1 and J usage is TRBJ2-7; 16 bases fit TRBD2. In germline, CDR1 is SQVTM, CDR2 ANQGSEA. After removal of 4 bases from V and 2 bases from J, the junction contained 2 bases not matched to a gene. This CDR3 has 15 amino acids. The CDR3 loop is CSVGGTSGRAYEQYF. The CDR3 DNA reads TGCAGCGTTGGAGGGACTAGCGGGAGGGCCTACGAGCAGTACTTC.

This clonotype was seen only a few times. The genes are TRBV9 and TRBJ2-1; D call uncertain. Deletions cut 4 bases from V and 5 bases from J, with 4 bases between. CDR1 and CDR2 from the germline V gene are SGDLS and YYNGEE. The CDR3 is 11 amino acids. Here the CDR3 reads CASSTHNEQFF. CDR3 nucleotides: TGTGCCAGCAGCACCCACAATGAGCAGTTCTTC.

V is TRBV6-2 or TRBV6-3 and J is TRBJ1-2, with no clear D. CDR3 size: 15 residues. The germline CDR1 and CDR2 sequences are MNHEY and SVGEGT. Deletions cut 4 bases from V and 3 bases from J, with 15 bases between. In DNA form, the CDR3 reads TGTGCCAGCAGTTCGTCCGAGACGTATTACTATGGCTACACCTTC. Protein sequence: CASSSSETYYYGYTF.

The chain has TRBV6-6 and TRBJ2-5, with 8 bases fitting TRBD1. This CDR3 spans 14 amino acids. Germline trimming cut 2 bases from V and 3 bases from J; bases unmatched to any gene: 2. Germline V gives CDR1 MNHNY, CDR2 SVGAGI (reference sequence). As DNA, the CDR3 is TGTGCCAGCAGTTACCCGACAGGGGAAGAGACCCAGTACTTC. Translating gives CASSYPTGEETQYF.

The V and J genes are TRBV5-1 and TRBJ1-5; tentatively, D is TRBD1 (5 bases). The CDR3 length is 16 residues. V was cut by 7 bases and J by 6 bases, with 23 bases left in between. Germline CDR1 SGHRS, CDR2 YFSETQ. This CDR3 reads CASGPVDPGSAQPQHF. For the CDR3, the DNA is TGCGCCAGCGGACCGGTCGATCCAGGGTCAGCTCAGCCCCAGCATTTT.

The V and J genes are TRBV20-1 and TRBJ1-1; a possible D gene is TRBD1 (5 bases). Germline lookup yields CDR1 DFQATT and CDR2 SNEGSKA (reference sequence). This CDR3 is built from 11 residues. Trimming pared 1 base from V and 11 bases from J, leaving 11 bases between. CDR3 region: CSARGGDGAFF. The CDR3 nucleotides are TGCAGTGCTAGAGGTGGGGACGGGGCTTTCTTT.

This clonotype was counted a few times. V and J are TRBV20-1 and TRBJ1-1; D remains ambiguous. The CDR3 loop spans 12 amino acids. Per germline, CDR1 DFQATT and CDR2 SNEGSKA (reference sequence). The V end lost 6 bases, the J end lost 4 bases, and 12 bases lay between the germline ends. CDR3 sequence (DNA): TGCAGTGCCCCGATCTTGGGCACTGAAGCTTTCTTT. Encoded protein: CSAPILGTEAFF.

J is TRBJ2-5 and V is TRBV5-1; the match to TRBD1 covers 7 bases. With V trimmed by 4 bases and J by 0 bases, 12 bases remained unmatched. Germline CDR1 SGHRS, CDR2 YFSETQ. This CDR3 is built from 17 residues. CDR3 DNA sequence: TGCGCCAGCAGCCCGGGACAGCAGGGTTTGTACCAAGAGACCCAGTACTTC. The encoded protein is CASSPGQQGLYQETQYF.

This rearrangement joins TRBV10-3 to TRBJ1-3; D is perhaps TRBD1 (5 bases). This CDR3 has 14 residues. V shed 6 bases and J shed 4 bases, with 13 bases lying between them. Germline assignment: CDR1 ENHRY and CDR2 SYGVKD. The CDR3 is CAIREEGLGNTIYF. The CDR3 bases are TGTGCCATCAGGGAGGAGGGACTCGGAAACACCATATATTTT.

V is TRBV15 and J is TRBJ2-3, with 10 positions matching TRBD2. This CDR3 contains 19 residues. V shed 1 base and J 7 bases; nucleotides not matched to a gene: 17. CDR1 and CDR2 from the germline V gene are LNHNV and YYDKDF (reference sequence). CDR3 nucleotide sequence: TGTGCCACCAGCAGAGGGGCAAGGACTAGCGGCTACTCCCGTCATACGCAGTATTTT. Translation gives CATSRGARTSGYSRHTQYF.

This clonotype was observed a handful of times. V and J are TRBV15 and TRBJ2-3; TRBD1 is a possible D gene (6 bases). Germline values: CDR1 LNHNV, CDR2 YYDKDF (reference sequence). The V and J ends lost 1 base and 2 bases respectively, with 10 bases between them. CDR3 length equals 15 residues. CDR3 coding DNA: TGTGCCACCAGCAGAGTAGGGGGTTTCACAGATACGCAGTATTTT. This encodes CATSRVGGFTDTQYF.

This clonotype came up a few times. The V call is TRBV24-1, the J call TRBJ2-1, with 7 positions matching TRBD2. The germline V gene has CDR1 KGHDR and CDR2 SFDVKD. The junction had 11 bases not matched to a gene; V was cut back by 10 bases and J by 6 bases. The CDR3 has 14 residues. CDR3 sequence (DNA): TGTGCCACTAGCGGGCGGGCAATCGCCAATGAGCAGTTCTTC. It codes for CATSGRAIANEQFF.

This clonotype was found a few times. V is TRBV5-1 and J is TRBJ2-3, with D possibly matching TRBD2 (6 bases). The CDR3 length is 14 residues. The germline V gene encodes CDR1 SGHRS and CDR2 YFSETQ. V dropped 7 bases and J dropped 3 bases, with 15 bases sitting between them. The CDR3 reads CASFGGDATDTQYF. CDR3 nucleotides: TGCGCCAGCTTTGGCGGGGATGCGACAGATACGCAGTATTTT.

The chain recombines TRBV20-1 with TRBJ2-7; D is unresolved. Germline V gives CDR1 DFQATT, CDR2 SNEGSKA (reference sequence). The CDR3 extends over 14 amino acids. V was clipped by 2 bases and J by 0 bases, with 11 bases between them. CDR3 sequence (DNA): TGCAGTGCTAGAATAGACCCATCCTCCTACGAGCAGTACTTC. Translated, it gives CSARIDPSSYEQYF.

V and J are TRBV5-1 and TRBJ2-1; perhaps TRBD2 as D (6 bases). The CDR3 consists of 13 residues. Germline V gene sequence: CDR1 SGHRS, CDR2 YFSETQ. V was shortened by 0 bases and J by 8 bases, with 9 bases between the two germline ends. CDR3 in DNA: TGCGCCAGCAGCTTGGTCGGGGACTATGAGCAGTTCTTC. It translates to CASSLVGDYEQFF.

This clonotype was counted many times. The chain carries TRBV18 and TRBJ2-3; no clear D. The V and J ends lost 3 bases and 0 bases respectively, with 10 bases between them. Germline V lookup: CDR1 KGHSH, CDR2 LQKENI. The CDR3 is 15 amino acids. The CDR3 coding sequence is TGTGCCAGCTCACCTGACTTCCTAAGCACAGATACGCAGTATTTT. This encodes CASSPDFLSTDTQYF.

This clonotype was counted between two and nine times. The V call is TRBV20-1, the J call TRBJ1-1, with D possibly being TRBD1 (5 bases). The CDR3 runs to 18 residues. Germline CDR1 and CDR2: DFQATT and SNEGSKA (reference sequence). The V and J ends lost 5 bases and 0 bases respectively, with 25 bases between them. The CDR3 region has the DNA TGCAGTGCTCAACGGCCATCCGGGACGGAGATTATGAACACTGAAGCTTTCTTT. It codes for CSAQRPSGTEIMNTEAFF.

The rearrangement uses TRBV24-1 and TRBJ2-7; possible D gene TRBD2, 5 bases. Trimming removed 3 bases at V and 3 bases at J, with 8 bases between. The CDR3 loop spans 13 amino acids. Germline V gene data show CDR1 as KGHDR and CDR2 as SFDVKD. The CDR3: CATSDGGNYEQYF. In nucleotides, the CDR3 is TGTGCCACCAGTGATGGAGGAAACTACGAGCAGTACTTC.

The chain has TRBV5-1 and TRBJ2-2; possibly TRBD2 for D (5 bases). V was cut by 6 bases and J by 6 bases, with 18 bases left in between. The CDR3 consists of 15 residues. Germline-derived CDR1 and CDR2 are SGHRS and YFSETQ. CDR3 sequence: CASNESPSPAGELFF. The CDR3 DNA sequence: TGCGCCAGCAACGAGTCTCCTAGCCCGGCCGGGGAGCTGTTTTTT.

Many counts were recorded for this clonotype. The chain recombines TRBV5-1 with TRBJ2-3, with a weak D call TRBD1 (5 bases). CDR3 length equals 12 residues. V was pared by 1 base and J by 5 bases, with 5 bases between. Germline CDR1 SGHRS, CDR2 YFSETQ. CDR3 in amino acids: CASSLQGDTQYF. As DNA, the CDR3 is TGCGCCAGCAGCTTGCAGGGAGATACGCAGTATTTT.

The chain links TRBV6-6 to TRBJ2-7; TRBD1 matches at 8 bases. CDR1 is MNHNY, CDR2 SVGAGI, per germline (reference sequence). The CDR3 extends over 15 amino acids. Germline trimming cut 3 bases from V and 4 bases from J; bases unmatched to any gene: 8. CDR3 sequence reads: CASSYSETGVYEQYF. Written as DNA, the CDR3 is TGTGCCAGCAGTTATTCTGAGACAGGGGTTTACGAGCAGTACTTC.

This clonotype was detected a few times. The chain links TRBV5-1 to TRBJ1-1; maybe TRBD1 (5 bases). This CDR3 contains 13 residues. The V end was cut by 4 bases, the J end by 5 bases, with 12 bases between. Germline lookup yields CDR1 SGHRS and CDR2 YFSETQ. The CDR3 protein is CASSPGASTEAFF. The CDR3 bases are TGCGCCAGCAGCCCCGGGGCCTCTACTGAAGCTTTCTTT.

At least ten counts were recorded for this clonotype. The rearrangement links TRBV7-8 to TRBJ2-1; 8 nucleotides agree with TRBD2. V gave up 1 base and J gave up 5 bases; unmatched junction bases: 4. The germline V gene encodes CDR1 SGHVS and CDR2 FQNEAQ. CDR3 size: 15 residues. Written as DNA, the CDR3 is TGTGCCAGCAGCTTAGGCCTAGCGGGTAACAATGAGCAGTTCTTC. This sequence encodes CASSLGLAGNNEQFF.

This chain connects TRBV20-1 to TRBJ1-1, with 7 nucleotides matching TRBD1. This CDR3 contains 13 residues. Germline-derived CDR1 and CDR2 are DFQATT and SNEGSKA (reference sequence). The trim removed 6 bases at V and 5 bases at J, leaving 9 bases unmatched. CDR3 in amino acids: CSAPGGGLTEAFF. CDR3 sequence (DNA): TGCAGTGCCCCAGGGGGGGGGTTAACTGAAGCTTTCTTT.

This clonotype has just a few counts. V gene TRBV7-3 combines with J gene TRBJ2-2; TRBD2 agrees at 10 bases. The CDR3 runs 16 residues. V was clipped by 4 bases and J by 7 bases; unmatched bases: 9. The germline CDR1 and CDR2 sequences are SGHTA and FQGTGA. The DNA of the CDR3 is TGTGCCAGCAGCTCAAGCGGGAGGGCCAGGATCGGGGAGCTGTTTTTT. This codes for CASSSSGRARIGELFF.

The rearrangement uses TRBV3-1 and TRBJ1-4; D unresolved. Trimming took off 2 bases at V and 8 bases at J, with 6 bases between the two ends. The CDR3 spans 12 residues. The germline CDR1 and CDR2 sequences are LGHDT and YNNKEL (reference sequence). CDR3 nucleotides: TGTGCCAGCAGCCAACTTAACGAAAAACTGTTTTTT. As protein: CASSQLNEKLFF.

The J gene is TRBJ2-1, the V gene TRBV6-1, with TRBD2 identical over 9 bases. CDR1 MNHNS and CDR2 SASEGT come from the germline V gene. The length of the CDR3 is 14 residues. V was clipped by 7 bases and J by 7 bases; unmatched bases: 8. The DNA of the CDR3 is TGTGCCAGCACGTGGGCTAGCGGGGCAAATGAGCAGTTCTTC. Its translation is CASTWASGANEQFF.